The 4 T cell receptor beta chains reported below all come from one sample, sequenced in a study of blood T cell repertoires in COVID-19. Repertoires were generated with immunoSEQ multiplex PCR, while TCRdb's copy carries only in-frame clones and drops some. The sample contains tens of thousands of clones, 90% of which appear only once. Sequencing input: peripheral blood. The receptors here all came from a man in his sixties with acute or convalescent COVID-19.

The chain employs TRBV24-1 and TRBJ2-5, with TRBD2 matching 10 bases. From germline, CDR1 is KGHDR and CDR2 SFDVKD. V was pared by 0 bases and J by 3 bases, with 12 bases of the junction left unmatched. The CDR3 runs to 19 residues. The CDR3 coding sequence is TGTGCCACCAGTGATTTGGAAGCACTAAGCGGGAGGGCAGAAGAGACCCAGTACTTC. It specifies CATSDLEALSGRAEETQYF.

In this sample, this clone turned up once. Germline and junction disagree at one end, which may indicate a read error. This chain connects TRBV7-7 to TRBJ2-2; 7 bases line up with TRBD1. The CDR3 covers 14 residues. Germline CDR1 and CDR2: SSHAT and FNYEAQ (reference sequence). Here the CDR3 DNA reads TGTGCTAGCAGCGGCACAGGGGCCACCGGGGAGCTGTTTTTT. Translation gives CASSGTGATGELFF.

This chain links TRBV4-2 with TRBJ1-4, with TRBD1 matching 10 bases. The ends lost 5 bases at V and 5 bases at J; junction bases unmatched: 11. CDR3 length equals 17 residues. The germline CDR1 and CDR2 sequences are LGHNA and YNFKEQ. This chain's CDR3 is CASSKSIPGQGNEKLFF. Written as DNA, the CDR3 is TGTGCCAGCAGCAAGTCTATTCCGGGACAGGGGAATGAAAAACTGTTTTTT.

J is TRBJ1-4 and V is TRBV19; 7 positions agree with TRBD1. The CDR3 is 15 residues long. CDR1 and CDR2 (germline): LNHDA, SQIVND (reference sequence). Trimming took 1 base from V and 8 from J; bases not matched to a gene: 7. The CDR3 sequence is CASSIAATGNEKLFF. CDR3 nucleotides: TGTGCCAGTAGTATAGCCGCGACAGGGAACGAAAAACTGTTTTTT. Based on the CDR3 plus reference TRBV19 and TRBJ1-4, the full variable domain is DGGITQSPKYLFRKEGQNVTLSCEQNLNHDAMYWYRQDPGQGLRLIYYSQIVNDFQKGDIAEGYSVSREKKESFPLTVTSAQKNPTAFYLCASSIAATGNEKLFFGSGTQLSVL.